Reported below is one T cell receptor (beta chain). What it recognizes is unknown. This sample is part of a study of shared clonotypes between healthy human individuals. Study information: CD4 naive and CD4 memory each took three plates per donor, while CD8 naive took two and CD8 memory one.

TCRdb's copy holds only in-frame clones and misses some; the assay was immunoSEQ multiplex PCR. This sample has some 2.1 million clones, with 85% to 95% found just once. Points from the study as a whole: Memory subsets generally showed lower estimated richness than naive subsets.

V was cut by 5 bases and J by 6 bases, with 13 bases left in between. From germline, CDR1 is SQVTM and CDR2 ANQGSEA. The CDR3 totals 12 residues. Naive CD8 cells lacked CD45RO, underwent positive selection for CCR7 and left out terminally differentiated effector memory CD45RA+ cells. The source of this sequence is a man aged 18 to 35 in good health. The sample consisted of naive CD8+ T cells sorted from blood. The V call is TRBV29-1, the J call TRBJ1-2; a weak D match, TRBD1 (5 bases). The CDR3 protein is CSVPGGSDGYTF. Written as DNA, the CDR3 is TGCAGCGTTCCGGGGGGTTCGGATGGCTACACCTTC.